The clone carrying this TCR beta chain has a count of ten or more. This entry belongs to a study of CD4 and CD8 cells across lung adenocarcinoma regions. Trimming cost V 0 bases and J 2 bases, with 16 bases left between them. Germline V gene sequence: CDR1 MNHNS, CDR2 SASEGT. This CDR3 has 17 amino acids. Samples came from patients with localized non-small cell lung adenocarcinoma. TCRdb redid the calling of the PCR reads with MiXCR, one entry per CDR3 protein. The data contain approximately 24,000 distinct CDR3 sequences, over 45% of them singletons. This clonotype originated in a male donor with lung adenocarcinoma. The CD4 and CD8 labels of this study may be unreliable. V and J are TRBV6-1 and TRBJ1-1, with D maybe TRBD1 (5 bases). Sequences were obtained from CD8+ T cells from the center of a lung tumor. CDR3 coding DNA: TGTGCCAGCAGTGAAGCGCTTCGGGGGTTCGACAACACTGAAGCTTTCTTT. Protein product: CASSEALRGFDNTEAFF.